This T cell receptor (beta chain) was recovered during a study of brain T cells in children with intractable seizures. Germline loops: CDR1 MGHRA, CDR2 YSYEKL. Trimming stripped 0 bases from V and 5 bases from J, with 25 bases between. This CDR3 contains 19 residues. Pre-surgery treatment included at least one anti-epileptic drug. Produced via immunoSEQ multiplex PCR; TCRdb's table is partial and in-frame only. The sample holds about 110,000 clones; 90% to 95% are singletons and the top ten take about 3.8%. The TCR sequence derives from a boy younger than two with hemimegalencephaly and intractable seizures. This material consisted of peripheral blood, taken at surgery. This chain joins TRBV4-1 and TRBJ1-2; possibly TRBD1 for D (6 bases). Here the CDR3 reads CASSQDFNRAGGRPYGYTF. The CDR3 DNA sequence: TGCGCCAGCAGCCAAGACTTCAACAGGGCGGGCGGCAGGCCTTATGGCTACACCTTC.